Below, one T cell receptor beta chain is given with its context. The sample originates from a study of PD-1 blockade in classical Hodgkin lymphoma. V was trimmed by 8 bases and J by 9 bases, leaving 16 bases between them. The CDR3 runs 12 residues. Germline CDR1 MDHEN, CDR2 SYDVKM. Relapses following autologous stem cell transplantation were seen in all patients, with brentuximab vedotin exposure varying. The protocol was immunoSEQ multiplex PCR, while the TCRdb copy is restricted to in-frame clones and leaves out a portion. The table includes around 25,000 clones, 65% to 85% detected once. This chain joins TRBV28 and TRBJ2-5; D possibly matches TRBD1 or TRBD2 (5 bases each). This clonotype was sampled from a human donor with classical Hodgkin lymphoma. Here the sequenced sample was peripheral blood mononuclear cells (PBMCs), taken before the second cycle of nivolumab. The CDR3 protein is CASFETWGSQYF. The DNA of the CDR3 is TGTGCCAGCTTCGAGACCTGGGGGTCCCAGTACTTC.